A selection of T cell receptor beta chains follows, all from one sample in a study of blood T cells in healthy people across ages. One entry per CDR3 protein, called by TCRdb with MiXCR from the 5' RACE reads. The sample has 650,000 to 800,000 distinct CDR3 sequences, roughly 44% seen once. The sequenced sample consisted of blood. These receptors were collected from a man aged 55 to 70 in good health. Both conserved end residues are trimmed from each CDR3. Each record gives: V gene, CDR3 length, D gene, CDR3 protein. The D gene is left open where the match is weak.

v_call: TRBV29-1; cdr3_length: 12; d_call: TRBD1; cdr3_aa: SVGGQGATDTQY
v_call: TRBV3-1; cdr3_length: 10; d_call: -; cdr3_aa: ASSRPNYGYT
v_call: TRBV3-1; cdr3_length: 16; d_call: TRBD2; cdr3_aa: ASRARAVERGPWETQY
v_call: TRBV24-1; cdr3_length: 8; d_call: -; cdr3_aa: ATTDTEAF
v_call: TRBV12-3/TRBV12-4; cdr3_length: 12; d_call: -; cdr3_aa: ASGFRGTPDTQY
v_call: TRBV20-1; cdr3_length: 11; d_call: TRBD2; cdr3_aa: SAPSVLAGAQY
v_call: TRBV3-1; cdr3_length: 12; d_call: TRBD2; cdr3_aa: ASSPSGLADEQY
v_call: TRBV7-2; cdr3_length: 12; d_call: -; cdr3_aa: ASSLGATVYGYT
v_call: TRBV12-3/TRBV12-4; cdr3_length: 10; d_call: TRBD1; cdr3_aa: ASGTESYEQY
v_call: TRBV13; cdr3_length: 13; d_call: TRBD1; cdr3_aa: ASSHTGQEKETQY
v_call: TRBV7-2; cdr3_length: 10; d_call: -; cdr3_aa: ASRPGANVLT
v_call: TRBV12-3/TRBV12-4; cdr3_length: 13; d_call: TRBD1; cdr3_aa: ASSKGQGRYSEQF
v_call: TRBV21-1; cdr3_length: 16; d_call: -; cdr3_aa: ASSKGGLAGGSVDEQF
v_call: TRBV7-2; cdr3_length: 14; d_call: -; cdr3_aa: ASSLGTGLRKQPPH
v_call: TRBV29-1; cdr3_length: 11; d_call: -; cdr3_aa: SVLTASGEKLF
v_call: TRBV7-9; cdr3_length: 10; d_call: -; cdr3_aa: ASSFTDLEAF
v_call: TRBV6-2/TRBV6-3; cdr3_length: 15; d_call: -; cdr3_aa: ASSLVPLKPRADTQY
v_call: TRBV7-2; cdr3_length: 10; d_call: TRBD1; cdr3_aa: ASSLDRGRQY
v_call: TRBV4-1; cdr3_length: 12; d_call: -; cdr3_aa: ASSQHRESYEQY
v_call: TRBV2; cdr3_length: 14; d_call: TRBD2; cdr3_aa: ASSRTSGGYQETQY
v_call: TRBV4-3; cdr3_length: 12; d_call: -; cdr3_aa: ASSQDGLWETQY
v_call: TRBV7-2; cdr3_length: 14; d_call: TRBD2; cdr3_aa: ASSLALAGGVGTQY
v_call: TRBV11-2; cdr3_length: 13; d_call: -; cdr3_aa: ASSSPWKGSREQY
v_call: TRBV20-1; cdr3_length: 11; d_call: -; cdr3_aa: SARVPLANEQF
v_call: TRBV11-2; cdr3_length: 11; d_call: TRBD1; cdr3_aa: ASSAAGGYGYT
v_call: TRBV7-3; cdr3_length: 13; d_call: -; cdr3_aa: ASSLGGADLNGQY
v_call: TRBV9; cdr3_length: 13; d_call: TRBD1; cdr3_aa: ASSVGQGTTGELF
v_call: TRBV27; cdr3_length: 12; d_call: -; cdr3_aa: ASSAGTNTGELF
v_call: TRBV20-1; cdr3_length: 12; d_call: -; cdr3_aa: SAREPFYQETQY
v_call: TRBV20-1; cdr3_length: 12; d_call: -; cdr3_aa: SARGRRGHPEQY
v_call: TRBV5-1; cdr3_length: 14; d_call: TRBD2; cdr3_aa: ASSLFLAGGSNEQF
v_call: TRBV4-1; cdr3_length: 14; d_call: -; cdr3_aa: ASSQVATAANQPQH
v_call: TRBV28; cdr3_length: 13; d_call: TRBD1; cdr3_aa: ASQWGQGDSDTQY
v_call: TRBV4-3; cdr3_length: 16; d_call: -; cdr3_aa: ASSQEPRRGGTNYGYT
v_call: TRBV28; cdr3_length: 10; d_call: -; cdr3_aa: ASGRTKREQY
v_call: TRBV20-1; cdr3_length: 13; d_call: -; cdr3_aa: SARISPLSANVLT
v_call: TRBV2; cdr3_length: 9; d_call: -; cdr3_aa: ASNEGEKLF
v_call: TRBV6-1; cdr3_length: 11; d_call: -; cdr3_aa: ASSGPYQETQY
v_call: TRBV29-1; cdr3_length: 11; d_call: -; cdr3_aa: SVVPGSSNEQF
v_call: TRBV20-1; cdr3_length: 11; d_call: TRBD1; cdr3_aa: SARPDRDSPLH
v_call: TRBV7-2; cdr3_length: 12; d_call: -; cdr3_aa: ASSLGRPGDTQY
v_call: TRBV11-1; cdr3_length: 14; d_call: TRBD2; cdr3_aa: ASSFGTSGGADTQY
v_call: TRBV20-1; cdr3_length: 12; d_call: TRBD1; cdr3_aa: SATTGGRCNEQF
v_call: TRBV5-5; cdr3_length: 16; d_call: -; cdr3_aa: ASSWGPARGISTDTQY
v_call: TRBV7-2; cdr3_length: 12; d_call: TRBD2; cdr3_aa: ASSLGTSGGAQY
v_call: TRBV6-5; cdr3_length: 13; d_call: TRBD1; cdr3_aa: ASSYSDRGGYGYT
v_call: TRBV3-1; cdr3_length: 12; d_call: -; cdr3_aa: ASSARRSSYEQY
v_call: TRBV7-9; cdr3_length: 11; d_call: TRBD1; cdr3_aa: ASSPRTGDEQF
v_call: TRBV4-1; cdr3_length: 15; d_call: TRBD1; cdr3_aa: ASSQDISGQRTYEQY
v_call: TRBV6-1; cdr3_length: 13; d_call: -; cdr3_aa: ASSGEGQRGETQY
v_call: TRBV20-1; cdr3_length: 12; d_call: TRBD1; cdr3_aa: SARWTGSNYGYT
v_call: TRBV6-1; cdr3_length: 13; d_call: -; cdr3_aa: ASRDTLVGTGELF